This T cell receptor beta chain is from a study of OX40 agonist ivuxolimab in advanced cancers. Only in-frame clones appear in the TCRdb table, and some are missing; sequencing was by immunoSEQ multiplex PCR. The sample yields about 78,000 clones, 80% to 85% seen once. Findings and caveats of the study: There was clonal expansion of CD4+ and CD8+ blood T cells by week 6 at 0.1 to 3.0 mg/kg.

CDR1 and CDR2 from the germline V gene are MDHEN and SYDVKM. This CDR3 has 14 residues. The V end lost 1 base, the J end lost 4 bases, and 10 bases lay between the germline ends. As for this clone: Its specificity is unknown.

The source is an adult with an advanced solid tumor such as melanoma, head and neck, liver or kidney cancer. The sample was CD4+ or CD8+ T cells sorted from blood, taken in a trial of the OX40 agonist ivuxolimab. This chain uses TRBV28 with TRBJ1-2; D is unclear. CDR3 sequence (DNA): TGTGCCAGCAGTTTATTTTGGTCGTCCTATGGCTACACCTTC. This encodes CASSLFWSSYGYTF.